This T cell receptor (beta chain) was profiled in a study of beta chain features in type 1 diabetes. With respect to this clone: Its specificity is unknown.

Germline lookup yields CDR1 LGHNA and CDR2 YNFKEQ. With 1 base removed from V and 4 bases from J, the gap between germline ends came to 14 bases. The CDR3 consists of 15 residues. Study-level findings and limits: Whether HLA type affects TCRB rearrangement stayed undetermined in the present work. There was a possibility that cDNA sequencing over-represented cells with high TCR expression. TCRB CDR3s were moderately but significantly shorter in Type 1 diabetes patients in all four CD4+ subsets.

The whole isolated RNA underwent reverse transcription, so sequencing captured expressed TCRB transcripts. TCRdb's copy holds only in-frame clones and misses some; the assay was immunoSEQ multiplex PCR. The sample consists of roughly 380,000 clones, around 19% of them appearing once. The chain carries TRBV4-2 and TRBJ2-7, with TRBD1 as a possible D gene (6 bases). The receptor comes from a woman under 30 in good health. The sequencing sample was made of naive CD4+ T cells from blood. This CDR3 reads CASSQVGDITYEQYF. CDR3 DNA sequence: TGTGCCAGCAGCCAAGTGGGGGACATAACATACGAGCAGTACTTC.